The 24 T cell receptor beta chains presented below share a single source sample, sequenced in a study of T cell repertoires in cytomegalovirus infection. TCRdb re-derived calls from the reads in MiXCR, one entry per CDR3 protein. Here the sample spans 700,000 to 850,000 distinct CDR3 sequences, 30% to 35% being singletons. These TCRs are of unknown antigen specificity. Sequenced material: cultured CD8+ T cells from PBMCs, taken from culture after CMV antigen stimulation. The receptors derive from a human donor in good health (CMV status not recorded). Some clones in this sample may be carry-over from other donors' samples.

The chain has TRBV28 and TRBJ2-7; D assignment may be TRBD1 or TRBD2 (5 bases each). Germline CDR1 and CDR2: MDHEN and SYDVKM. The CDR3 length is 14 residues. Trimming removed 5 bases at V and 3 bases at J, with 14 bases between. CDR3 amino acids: CASSPGTTIYEQYV. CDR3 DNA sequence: TGTGCCAGCAGTCCCGGGACGACCATCTACGAGCAGTACGTC.

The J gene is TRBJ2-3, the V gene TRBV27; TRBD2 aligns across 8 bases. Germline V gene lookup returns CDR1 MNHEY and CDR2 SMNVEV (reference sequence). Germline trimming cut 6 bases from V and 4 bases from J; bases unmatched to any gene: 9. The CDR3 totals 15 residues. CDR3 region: CASRTTGGAPDTQYF. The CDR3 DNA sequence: TGTGCCAGCAGGACAACCGGGGGGGCCCCAGATACGCAGTATTTT.

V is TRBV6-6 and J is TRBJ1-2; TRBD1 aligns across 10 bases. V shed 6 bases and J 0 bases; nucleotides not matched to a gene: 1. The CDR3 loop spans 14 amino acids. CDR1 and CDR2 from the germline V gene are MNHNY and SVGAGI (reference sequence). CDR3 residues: CASRDRGANYGYTF. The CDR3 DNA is TGTGCCAGCAGGGACAGGGGGGCTAACTATGGCTACACCTTC.

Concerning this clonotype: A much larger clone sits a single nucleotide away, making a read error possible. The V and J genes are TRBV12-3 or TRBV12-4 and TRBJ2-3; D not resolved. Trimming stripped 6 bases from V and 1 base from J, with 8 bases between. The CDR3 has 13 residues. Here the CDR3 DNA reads TGTGCCAGCAGATATTTGGGCACAGATACGCAGTATTTT. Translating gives CASRYLGTDTQYF.

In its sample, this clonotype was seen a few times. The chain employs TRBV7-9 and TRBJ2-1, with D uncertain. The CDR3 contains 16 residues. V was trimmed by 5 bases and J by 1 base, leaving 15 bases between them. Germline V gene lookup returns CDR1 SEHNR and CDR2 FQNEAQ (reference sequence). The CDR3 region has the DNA TGTGCCAGCAGCCCCGACGGGTATAAATCCTACAATGAGCAGTTCTTC. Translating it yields CASSPDGYKSYNEQFF.

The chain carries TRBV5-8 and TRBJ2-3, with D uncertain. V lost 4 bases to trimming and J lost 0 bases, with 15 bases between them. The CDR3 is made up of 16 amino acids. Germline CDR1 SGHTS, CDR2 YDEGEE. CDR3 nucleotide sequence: TGTGCCAGCAGCCCGATAGGTCGTTGGAGCACAGATACGCAGTATTTT. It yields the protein CASSPIGRWSTDTQYF.

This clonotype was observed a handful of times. CDR3 sequence (DNA): TGTGCCAGCAGTTACGTCGGACAGATCTATGGCTACACCTTC. It yields the protein CASSYVGQIYGYTF. V is TRBV6-2 or TRBV6-3 and J is TRBJ1-2; a possible D gene is TRBD1 (6 bases). Per germline, CDR1 MNHEY and CDR2 SVGEGT. The CDR3 extends over 14 amino acids. The germline V and J ends were trimmed by 2 bases and 4 bases, with 11 bases remaining between them.

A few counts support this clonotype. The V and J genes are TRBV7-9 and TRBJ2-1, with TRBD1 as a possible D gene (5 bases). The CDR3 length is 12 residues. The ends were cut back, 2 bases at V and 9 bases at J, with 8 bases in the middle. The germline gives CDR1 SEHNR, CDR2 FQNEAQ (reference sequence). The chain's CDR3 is CASSLSQGEQFF. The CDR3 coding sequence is TGTGCCAGCAGCTTAAGTCAGGGTGAGCAGTTCTTC.

CDR3 sequence reads: CASSDRQMNTEAFF. The CDR3 DNA sequence: TGTGCCAGCAGCGACCGACAGATGAACACTGAAGCTTTCTTT. The rearrangement uses TRBV7-9 and TRBJ1-1, with D perhaps matching TRBD1 (5 bases). V gave up 5 bases and J gave up 0 bases, with 10 bases separating them. The CDR3 has 14 residues. Germline values: CDR1 SEHNR, CDR2 FQNEAQ (reference sequence).

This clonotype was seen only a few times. The DNA of the CDR3 is TGTGCCAGCAGTGGGGTCGGGGGGGCCGTCGGGGAGCTGTTTTTT. This codes for CASSGVGGAVGELFF. The chain couples TRBV2 to TRBJ2-2; TRBD2 matches at 8 bases. Germline lookup yields CDR1 SNHLY and CDR2 FYNNEI. This CDR3 is 15 amino acids long. V lost 4 bases, J lost 7 bases, and 8 bases stayed unmatched.

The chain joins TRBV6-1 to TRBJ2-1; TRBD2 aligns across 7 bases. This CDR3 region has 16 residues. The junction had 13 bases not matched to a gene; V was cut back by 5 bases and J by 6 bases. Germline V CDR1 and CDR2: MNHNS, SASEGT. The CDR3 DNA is TGTGCCAGCAGTCCCTCGGGGGGAGGTTACGCCAATGAGCAGTTCTTC. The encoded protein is CASSPSGGGYANEQFF.

CDR3 sequence reads: CASSYSGHLYGYTF. CDR3 coding DNA: TGTGCCAGCAGTTACTCGGGACACCTCTATGGCTACACCTTC. The chain links TRBV6-6 to TRBJ1-2; D might be TRBD1 (6 bases). Looked up from germline, CDR1 is MNHNY and CDR2 is SVGAGI (reference sequence). V shed 0 bases and J shed 4 bases, with 9 bases lying between them. The CDR3 covers 14 residues.

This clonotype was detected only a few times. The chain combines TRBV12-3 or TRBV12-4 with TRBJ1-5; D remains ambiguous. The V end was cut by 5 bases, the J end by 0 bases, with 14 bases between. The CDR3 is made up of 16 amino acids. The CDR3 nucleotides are TGTGCCAGCAGTGATATATGGGATTATAGCAATCAGCCCCAGCATTTT. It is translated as CASSDIWDYSNQPQHF.

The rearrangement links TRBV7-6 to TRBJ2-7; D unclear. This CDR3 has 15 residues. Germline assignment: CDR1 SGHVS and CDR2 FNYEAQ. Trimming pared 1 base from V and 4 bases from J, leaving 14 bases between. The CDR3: CASSLGPHPIYEQYV. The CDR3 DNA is TGTGCCAGCAGCTTAGGGCCCCACCCAATTTACGAGCAGTACGTC.

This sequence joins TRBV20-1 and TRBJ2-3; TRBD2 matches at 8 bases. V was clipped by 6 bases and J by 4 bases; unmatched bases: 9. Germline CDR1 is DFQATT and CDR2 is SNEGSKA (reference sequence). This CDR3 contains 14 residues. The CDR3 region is CSANPAGGSDTQYF. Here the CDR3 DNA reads TGCAGTGCCAACCCGGCGGGGGGATCAGATACGCAGTATTTT.

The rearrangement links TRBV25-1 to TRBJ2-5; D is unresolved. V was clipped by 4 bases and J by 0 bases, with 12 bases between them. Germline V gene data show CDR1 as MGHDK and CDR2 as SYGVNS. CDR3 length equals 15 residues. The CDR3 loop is CASSALVGYQETQYF. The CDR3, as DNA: TGTGCCAGCAGTGCCTTGGTAGGGTACCAAGAGACCCAGTACTTC.

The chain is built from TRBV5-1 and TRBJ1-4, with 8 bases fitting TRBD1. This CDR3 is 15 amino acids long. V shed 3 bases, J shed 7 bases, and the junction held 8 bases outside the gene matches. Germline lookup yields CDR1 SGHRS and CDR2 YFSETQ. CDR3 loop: CASSWQGAPSEKLFF. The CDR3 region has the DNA TGCGCCAGCAGCTGGCAGGGGGCGCCTAGTGAAAAACTGTTTTTT.

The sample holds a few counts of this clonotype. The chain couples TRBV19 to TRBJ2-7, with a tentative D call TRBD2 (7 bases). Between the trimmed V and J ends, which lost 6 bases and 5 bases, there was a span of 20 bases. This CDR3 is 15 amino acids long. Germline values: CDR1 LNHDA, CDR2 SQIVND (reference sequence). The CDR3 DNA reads TGTGCCAGTAGGCCGGGGGGCCTCCGAAGCGACGAGCAGTACTTC. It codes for CASRPGGLRSDEQYF.

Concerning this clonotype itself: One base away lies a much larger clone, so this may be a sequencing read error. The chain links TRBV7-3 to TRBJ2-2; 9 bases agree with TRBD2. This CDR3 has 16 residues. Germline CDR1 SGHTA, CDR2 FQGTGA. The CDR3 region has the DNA TGTGCCAACAGCTTATATGCGGGAGGGCCTTCCGGGGAGCTGTTTTTT. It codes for CANSLYAGGPSGELFF. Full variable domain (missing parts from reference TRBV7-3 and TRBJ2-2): GAGVSQTPSNKVTEKGKYVELRCDPISGHTALYWYRQSLGQGPEFLIYFQGTGAADDSGLPNDRFFAVRPEGSVSTLKIQRTERGDSAVYLCANSLYAGGPSGELFFGEGSRLTVL.

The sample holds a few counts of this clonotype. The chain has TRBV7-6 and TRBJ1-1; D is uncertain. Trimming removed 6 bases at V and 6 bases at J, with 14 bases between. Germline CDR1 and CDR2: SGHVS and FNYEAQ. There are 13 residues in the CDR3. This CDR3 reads CASRPDTGAEAFF. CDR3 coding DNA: TGTGCCAGCAGACCCGACACTGGGGCTGAAGCTTTCTTT.

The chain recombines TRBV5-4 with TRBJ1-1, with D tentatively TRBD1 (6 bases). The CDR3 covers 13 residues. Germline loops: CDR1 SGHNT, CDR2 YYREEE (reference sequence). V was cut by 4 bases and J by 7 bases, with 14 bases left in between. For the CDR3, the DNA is TGTGCCAGCAGCCCTGGACAGACACTTGAAGCTTTCTTT. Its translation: CASSPGQTLEAFF.

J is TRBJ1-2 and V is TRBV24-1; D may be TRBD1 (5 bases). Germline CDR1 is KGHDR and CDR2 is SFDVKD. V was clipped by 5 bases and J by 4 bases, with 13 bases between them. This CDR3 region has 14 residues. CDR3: CATSGLGEGYGYTF. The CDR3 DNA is TGTGCCACCAGTGGATTGGGGGAAGGCTATGGCTACACCTTC.

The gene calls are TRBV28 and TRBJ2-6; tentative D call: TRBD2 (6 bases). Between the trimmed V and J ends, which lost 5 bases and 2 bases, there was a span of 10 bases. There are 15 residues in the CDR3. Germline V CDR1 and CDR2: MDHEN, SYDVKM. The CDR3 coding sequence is TGTGCCAGCAGTAACGGGGGAACTGGGGCCAACGTCCTGACTTTC. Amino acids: CASSNGGTGANVLTF.

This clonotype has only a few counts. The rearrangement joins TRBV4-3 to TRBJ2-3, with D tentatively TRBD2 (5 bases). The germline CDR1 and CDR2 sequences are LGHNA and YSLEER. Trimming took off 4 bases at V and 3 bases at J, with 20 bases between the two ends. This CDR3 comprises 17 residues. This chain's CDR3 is CASSPLRELPPTDTQYF. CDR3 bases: TGCGCCAGCAGCCCCCTTAGGGAGCTTCCTCCGACAGATACGCAGTATTTT.